The rows below give T cell receptor beta chains drawn from one sample of a study of T-cell memory formation after mild COVID-19. TCRdb reanalysed the 5' RACE reads using MiXCR and keeps one entry per CDR3 protein. This sample yields about half a million distinct CDR3 sequences, of which 18% are seen a single time; 10% to 15% belongs to the top ten. The sequencing input was PBMCs or a T cell subset sorted from them (not recorded which). The source is an adult woman who had mild COVID-19 (a few samples of this study predate the infection). Cell type and time point are not known. The CDR3 runs from the conserved cysteine through the conserved F or W. A D gene is named only where the DNA matches it firmly. A clone size is listed for some rows: how often the clone was seen (once, few, many), or a class if it is expanded.

TRBD1	few	TRBV27	TRBJ1-1	CASTLTGGNTEAFF	TGTGCCAGCACTCTGACAGGGGGAAACACTGAAGCTTTCTTT
.	few	TRBV7-9	TRBJ2-7	CASSSSGILYEQYF	TGTGCCAGCAGCTCATCAGGAATTTTGTACGAGCAGTACTTC
TRBD2	few	TRBV3-1	TRBJ2-5	CASSQASGVQETQYF	TGTGCCAGCAGCCAAGCTAGCGGGGTACAAGAGACCCAGTACTTC
TRBD2	few	TRBV19	TRBJ2-2	CASGPSGKNGELFF	TGTGCCAGCGGGCCTAGCGGGAAGAACGGGGAGCTGTTTTTT
TRBD1	.	TRBV20-1	TRBJ2-2	CSARDPGGRTGELFF	TGCAGTGCTAGAGATCCAGGGGGACGCACCGGGGAGCTGTTTTTT
TRBD1	.	TRBV11-2	TRBJ2-2	CASSDYRGDWTGELFF	TGTGCCAGCAGCGACTACAGGGGGGATTGGACCGGGGAGCTGTTTTTT
TRBD2	.	TRBV5-1	TRBJ2-3	CASSLPAGVSTDTQYF	TGCGCCAGCAGCTTGCCAGCGGGAGTTAGCACAGATACGCAGTATTTT
.	once	TRBV7-3	TRBJ2-2	CASSLTGSARDPTGELFF	TGTGCCAGCAGCTTAACTGGGTCGGCGCGGGACCCAACCGGGGAGCTGTTTTTT
TRBD1	.	TRBV12-3/TRBV12-4	TRBJ1-5	CASSGQGGQPQHF	TGTGCCAGCAGCGGACAGGGAGGGCAGCCCCAGCATTTT
.	.	TRBV20-1	TRBJ1-2	CSAPLRLGANYGYTF	TGCAGTGCGCCCCTTCGTTTGGGGGCGAACTATGGCTACACCTTC
.	few	TRBV7-9	TRBJ1-1	CASSPLVPGGTEAFF	TGTGCCAGCAGCCCCCTCGTTCCCGGAGGCACTGAAGCTTTCTTT
.	few	TRBV27	TRBJ2-3	CASSPLGEVTDTQYF	TGTGCCAGCAGCCCTCTGGGGGAGGTCACAGATACGCAGTATTTT
.	.	TRBV4-2	TRBJ2-1	CASSYGQYNEQFF	TGTGCCAGCAGCTACGGTCAGTACAATGAGCAGTTCTTC
.	few	TRBV12-3/TRBV12-4	TRBJ1-5	CASSPGQLYPPNQPQHF	TGTGCCAGCAGCCCCGGTCAGCTCTACCCTCCCAATCAGCCCCAGCATTTT
TRBD2	.	TRBV28	TRBJ2-5	CASSFSLAGGQETQYF	TGTGCCAGCAGTTTCTCGCTAGCGGGGGGGCAAGAGACCCAGTACTTC
.	many	TRBV12-3/TRBV12-4	TRBJ2-3	CASSVRGTDTQYF	TGTGCCAGCAGTGTGAGGGGCACAGATACGCAGTATTTT
TRBD1	.	TRBV28	TRBJ1-4	CASSLQGVKEKLFF	TGTGCCAGCAGTTTACAGGGGGTAAAGGAAAAACTGTTTTTT
.	few	TRBV12-5	TRBJ1-1	CASGSGGNTEAFF	TGTGCTAGTGGTTCTGGGGGCAACACTGAAGCTTTCTTT
TRBD1	few	TRBV9	TRBJ2-3	CASSRQGTDTQYF	TGTGCCAGCAGCCGACAGGGGACAGATACGCAGTATTTT